The text below deals with one T cell receptor beta chain. Its cognate antigen is unknown. Germline CDR1 is LNHDA and CDR2 is SQIVND (reference sequence). The CDR3 covers 14 residues. The V end lost 2 bases, the J end lost 2 bases, and 10 bases lay between the germline ends. This record belongs to a study of graft-versus-host responses after intestinal transplantation. The study's findings and limits: Early after transplant, HvG clones declined as circulating GvH clones peaked. GvH clonotypes were identified within recipient marrow, with a subset emerging first in ileum or blood.

This table comes from immunoSEQ multiplex PCR, and its TCRdb copy is limited to in-frame clones, with some not included. The repertoire has 50,000 or so clones, around 91% of them found once; the top ten carry roughly 2.7%. The input for sequencing was PBMCs, taken 118 days after intestinal transplantation. The receptor's source is a human patient who received an intestinal transplant, so some T cells may come from the graft donor. The J gene is TRBJ2-7, the V gene TRBV19; tentatively, D is TRBD1 (5 bases). CDR3 sequence reads: CASSITGGAYEQYF. CDR3 DNA sequence: TGTGCCAGTAGTATAACAGGTGGTGCCTACGAGCAGTACTTC.